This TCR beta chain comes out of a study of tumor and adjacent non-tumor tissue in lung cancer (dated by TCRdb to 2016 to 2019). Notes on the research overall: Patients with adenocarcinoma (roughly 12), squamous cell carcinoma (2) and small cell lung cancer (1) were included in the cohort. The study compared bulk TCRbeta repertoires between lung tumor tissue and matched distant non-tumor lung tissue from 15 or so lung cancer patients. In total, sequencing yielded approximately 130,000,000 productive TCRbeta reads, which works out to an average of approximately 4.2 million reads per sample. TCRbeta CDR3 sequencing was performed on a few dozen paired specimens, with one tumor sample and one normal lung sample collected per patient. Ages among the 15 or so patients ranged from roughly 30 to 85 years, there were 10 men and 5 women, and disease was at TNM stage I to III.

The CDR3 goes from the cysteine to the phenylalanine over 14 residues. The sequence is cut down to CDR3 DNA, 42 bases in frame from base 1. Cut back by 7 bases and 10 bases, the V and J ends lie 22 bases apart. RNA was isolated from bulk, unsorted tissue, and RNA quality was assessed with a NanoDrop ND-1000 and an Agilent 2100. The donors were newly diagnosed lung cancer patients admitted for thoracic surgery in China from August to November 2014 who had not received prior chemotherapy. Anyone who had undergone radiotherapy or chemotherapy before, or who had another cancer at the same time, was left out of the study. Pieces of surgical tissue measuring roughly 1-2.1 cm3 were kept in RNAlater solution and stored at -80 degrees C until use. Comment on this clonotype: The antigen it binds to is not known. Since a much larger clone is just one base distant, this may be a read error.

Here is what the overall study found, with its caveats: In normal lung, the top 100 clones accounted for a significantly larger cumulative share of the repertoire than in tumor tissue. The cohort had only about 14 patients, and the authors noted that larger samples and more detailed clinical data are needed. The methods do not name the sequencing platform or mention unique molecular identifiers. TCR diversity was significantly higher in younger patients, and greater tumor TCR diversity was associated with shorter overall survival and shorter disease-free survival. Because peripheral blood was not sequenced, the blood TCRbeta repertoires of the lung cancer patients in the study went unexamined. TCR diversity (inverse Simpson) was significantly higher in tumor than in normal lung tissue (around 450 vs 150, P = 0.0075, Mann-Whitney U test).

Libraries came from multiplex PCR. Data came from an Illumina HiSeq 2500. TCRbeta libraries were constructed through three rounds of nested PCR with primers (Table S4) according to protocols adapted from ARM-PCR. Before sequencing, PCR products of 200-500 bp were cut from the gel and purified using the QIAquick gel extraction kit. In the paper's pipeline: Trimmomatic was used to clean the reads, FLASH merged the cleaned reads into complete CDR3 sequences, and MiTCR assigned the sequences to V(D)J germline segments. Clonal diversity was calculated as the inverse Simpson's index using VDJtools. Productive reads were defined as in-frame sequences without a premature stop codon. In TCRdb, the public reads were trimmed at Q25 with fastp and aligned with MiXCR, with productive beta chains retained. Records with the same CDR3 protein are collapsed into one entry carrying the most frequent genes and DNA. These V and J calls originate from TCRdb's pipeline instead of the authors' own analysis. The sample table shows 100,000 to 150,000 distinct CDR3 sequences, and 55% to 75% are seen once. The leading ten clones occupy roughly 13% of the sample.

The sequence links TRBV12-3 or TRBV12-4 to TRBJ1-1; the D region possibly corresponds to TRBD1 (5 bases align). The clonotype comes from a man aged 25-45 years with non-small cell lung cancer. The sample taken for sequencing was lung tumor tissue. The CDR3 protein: CASIPRAGSRVAFF. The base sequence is TGTGCCAGCATCCCCAGGGCGGGTTCTCGGGTAGCTTTCTTT.